This T cell receptor beta chain appears in the sequencing data of a study of blood T cell repertoires in COVID-19 (dated by TCRdb to between 2020 and 2021). At the level of the whole study: Collaborator samples came from the United States, Italy and Spain and covered acute and convalescent phases of COVID-19. The prospective study material was composed of cDNA or gDNA derived from T cells, B-cell-depleted T cells, or PBMCs. The dataset comprised deeply sampled blood TCRbeta repertoires from subjects exposed to, actively infected with, or recovered from COVID-19. A freely available public database, intended as a resource for researchers studying the immune response to SARS-CoV-2, is where the repertoires were released. The samples were drawn from the first 160 participants of the ongoing ImmuneRACE study and from 950 to 1,500 subjects provided by 6 global collaborators. A de-identified subject ID, COVID-19 status, age in years and sex were almost always included in the sample metadata. HLA class I and class II types, where available, came from metadata supplied by the sample provider rather than from assay-based typing. Overall study results and their limits: The quantity of clinical and demographic metadata differed by source and by participant and was supplied without curation.

The immunoSEQ Assay, a bias-controlled multiplex PCR, was used to amplify TCRbeta CDR3 regions from genomic DNA. In the paper's pipeline: The number of nucleated cells in each sample was estimated from the amplification of reference gene primers within the assay. Sequence reads were collapsed and filtered to measure the absolute abundance of every unique TCRbeta CDR3 rearrangement. For each sample, productive Simpson clonality was calculated as the square root of Simpson's diversity index across productive rearrangements. TCRdb took over this immuneACCESS table, retaining in-frame rearrangements with V and J assigned. Such tables are incomplete; in checked studies, under half of the missing clones stem from an unresolved V gene, and the remainder is unexplained. The V and J calls and clone size are taken from that table; D and trimming were inferred from the DNA. Recorded for this sample are approximately 47,000 clones; 86% of them occurred a single time. The ten largest account for approximately 2.1% of the sample.

Collaborating institutions collected whole blood in K2EDTA tubes following their own protocols. For TCRbeta analysis, collaborators shipped samples as frozen whole blood, isolated PBMCs, or DNA extracted from either of those sample types. V sheds 1 base and J sheds 2 bases, leaving 8 bases between their ends. Based on the germline V gene (reference sequence), the CDR1 and CDR2 sequences are SGHNT and YYREEE. Including cysteine and phenylalanine, the CDR3 has 14 amino acids. Kept here is only the CDR3 DNA, which spans 42 bases and is read in frame from base 1. Comment on this clone: This receptor's antigen is unknown. Base qualities are missing; no much larger clone stands one base away.

The sequence came from an older woman with acute or convalescent COVID-19. Sequencing was carried out using peripheral blood. The chain employs TRBV5-4 and TRBJ2-3; TRBD1 might be the D gene, on 5 matching bases. Read as DNA, the sequence is TGTGCCAGCAGCTTGTCCAGGGCCACAGATACGCAGTATTTT. It is translated as CASSLSRATDTQYF.